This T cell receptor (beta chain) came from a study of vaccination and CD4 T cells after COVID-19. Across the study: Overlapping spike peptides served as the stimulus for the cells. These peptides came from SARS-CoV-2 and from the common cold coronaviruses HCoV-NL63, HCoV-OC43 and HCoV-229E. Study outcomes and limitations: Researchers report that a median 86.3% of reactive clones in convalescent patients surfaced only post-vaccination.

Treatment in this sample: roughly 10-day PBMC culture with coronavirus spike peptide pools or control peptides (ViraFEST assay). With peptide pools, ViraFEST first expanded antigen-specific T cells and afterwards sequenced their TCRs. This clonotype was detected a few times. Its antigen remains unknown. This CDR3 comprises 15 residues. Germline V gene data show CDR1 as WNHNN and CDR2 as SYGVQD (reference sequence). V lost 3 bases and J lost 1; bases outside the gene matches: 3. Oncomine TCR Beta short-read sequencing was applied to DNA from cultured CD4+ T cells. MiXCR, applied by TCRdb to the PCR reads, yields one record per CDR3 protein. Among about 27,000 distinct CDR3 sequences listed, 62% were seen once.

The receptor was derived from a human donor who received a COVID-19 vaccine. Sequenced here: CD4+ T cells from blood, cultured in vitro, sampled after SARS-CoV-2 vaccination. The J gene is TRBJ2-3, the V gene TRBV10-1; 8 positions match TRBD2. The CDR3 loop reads CASSETSGRTDTQYF. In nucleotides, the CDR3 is TGCGCCAGCAGTGAAACTAGCGGACGCACAGATACGCAGTATTTT.